Included here is one T cell receptor (beta chain) sequence, with context. A read error may account for a junction end that differs from germline. This sample is part of a study of shared T cell receptors in the human thymus. Germline V gene data show CDR1 as DFQATT and CDR2 as SNEGSKA (reference sequence). The CDR3 extends over 10 amino acids. Measured with immunoSEQ multiplex PCR; TCRdb has only the in-frame clones, and not every one. The sample lists roughly 500,000 clones; around 78% were seen once. The same sample was also studied in work on human thymus T cells. That source reports: The authors found apparently biased V and J gene usage in thymic and blood repertoires.

The material sequenced was thymocytes. The chain couples TRBV20-1 to TRBJ1-1; D may be TRBD1 (6 bases). The origin of this receptor is a boy younger than two with a congenital heart defect. CDR3 sequence (DNA): TGCAGTGCTACGACAGGAACCCCGCTCTTT. It specifies CSATTGTPLF.